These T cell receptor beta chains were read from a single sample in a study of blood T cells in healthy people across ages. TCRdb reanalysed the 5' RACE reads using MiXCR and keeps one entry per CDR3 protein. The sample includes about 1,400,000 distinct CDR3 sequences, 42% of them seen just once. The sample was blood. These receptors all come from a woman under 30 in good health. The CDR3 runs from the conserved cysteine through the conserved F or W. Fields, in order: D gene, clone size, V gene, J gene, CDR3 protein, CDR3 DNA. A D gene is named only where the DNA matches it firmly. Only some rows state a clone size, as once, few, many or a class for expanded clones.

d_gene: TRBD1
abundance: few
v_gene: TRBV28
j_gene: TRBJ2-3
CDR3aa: CASSFSIRRDRGTDTQYF
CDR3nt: TGTGCCAGCAGTTTCTCTATACGACGGGACAGGGGCACAGATACGCAGTATTTT

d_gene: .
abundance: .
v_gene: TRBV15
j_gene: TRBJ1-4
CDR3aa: CATSRDRDEKLFF
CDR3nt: TGTGCCACCAGCAGAGACAGGGATGAAAAACTGTTTTTT

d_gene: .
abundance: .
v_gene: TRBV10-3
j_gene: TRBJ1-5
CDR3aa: CAIKHPNQPQHF
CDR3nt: TGTGCCATCAAACACCCCAATCAGCCCCAGCATTTT

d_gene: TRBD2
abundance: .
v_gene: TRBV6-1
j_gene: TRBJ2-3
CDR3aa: CASKRLAGIPDTQYF
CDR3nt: TGTGCCAGCAAGCGACTAGCGGGGATCCCAGATACGCAGTATTTT

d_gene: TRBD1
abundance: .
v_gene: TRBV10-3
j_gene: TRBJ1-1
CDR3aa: CAIRDRRWSNEAFF
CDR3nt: TGTGCCATCAGGGACAGGAGATGGTCTAATGAAGCTTTCTTT

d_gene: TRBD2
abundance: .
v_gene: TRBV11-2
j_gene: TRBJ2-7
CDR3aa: CASSPTSGRSNEQYF
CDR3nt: TGTGCCAGCAGTCCAACTAGCGGGAGATCCAATGAGCAGTACTTC

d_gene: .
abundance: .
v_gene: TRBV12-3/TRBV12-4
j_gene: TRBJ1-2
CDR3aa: CASSFGGGQLRDYTF
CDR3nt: TGTGCCAGCAGTTTTGGAGGAGGACAACTCCGGGACTACACCTTC

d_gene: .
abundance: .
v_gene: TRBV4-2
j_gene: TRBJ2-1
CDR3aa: CASSAGTGEQFF
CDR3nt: TGTGCCAGCAGCGCCGGAACGGGTGAGCAGTTCTTC

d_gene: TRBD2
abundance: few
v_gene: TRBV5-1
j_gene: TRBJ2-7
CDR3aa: CASSVRLADNYEQYF
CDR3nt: TGCGCCAGCAGCGTACGACTAGCGGACAACTACGAGCAGTACTTC

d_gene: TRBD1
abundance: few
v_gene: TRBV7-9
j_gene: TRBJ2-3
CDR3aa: CASSFQGAATDTQYF
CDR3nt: TGTGCCAGCAGCTTTCAGGGGGCGGCCACAGATACGCAGTATTTT

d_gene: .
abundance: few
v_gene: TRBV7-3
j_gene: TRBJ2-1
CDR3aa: CASSPQPREDEQFF
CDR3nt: TGTGCCAGCAGCCCTCAACCCCGCGAGGATGAGCAGTTCTTC

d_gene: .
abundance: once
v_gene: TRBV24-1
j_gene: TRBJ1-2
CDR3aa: CATSAGDSSYGYTF
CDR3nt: TGTGCCACCAGTGCTGGCGACAGCTCCTATGGCTACACCTTC

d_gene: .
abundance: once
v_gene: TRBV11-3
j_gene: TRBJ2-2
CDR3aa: CASSLLAEGYSELFF
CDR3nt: TGTGCCAGCAGCTTGCTAGCCGAGGGATATTCGGAGCTGTTTTTT

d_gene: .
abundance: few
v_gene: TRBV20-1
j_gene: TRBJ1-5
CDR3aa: CSARRETGSNQPQHF
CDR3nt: TGCAGTGCTAGACGGGAGACAGGTTCCAATCAGCCCCAGCATTTT

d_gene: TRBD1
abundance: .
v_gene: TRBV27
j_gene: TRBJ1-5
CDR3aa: CASRQGAKYSNQPQHF
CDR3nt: TGTGCCAGCAGACAGGGGGCCAAATATAGCAATCAGCCCCAGCATTTT

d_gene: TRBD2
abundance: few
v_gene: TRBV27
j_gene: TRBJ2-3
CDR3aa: CASKVYASRGVGTDTQYF
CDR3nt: TGTGCCAGCAAAGTTTATGCGTCGCGGGGGGTCGGCACAGATACGCAGTATTTT

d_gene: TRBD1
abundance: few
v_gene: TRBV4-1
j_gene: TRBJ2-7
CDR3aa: CASSQERQGARYEQYF
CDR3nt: TGCGCCAGCAGCCAAGAACGACAGGGGGCCCGCTACGAGCAGTACTTC

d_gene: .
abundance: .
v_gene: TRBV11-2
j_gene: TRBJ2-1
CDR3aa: CASSLGAGAGGNEQFF
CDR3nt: TGTGCCAGCAGCTTAGGAGCAGGGGCCGGAGGGAATGAGCAGTTCTTC

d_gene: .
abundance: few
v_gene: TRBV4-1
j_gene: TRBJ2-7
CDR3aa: CASRDRRGATDEQYF
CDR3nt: TGCGCCAGCAGAGACCGTCGCGGGGCTACGGACGAGCAGTACTTC

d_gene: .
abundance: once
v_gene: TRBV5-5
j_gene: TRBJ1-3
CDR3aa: CASSPGIPGVETPYF
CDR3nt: TGTGCCAGCAGCCCAGGGATTCCAGGGGTGGAAACACCATATTTT

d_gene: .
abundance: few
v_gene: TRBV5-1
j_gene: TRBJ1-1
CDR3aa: CASSLGESSLNTEAFF
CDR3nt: TGCGCCAGCAGCTTGGGGGAAAGTAGCTTGAACACTGAAGCTTTCTTT

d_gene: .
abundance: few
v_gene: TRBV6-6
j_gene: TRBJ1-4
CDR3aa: CASSSLGGGDEKLFF
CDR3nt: TGTGCCAGCAGTTCCCTCGGGGGGGGTGATGAAAAACTGTTTTTT

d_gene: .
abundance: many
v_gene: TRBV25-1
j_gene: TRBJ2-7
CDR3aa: CASSEYNEQYF
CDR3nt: TGTGCCAGCAGTGAATATAACGAGCAGTACTTC

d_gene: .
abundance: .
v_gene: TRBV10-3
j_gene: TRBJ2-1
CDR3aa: CAIRVGRGGEQFF
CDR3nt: TGTGCCATCCGCGTCGGGCGGGGAGGTGAGCAGTTCTTC

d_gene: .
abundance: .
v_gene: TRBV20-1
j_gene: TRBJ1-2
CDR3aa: CSAYEDVSYTF
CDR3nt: TGCAGTGCATACGAGGACGTTAGCTACACCTTC

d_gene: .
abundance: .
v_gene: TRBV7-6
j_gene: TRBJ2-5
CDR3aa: CASSLPGGKETQYF
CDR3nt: TGTGCCAGCAGCTTACCAGGAGGGAAGGAGACCCAGTACTTC